What follows describes a single T cell receptor (beta chain). These data belong to a study of blood T cell repertoires in COVID-19. Study-level background: T cells, B-cell-depleted T cells, or PBMCs supplied cDNA or gDNA.

Repertoires were generated with immunoSEQ multiplex PCR, while TCRdb's copy carries only in-frame clones and drops some. The sample carries approximately 290,000 clones, roughly 89% recorded once. This study enrolled people aged roughly 18 to 89 from about 26 US geographic areas. This CDR3 contains 15 residues. Germline V gene sequence: CDR1 MGHDK, CDR2 SYGVNS. Unmatched junction bases numbered 1, after V lost 4 bases and J lost 0 bases. The rearrangement joins TRBV25-1 to TRBJ2-2; 8 bases are a match to TRBD2. The receptor was isolated from a woman between 18 and 29 years old with acute COVID-19. The sequenced sample was PBMCs or T cells enriched from blood (not recorded which). The CDR3 loop is CASSVAGTNTGELFF. The CDR3 bases are TGTGCCAGCAGTGTAGCGGGGACGAACACCGGGGAGCTGTTTTTT.